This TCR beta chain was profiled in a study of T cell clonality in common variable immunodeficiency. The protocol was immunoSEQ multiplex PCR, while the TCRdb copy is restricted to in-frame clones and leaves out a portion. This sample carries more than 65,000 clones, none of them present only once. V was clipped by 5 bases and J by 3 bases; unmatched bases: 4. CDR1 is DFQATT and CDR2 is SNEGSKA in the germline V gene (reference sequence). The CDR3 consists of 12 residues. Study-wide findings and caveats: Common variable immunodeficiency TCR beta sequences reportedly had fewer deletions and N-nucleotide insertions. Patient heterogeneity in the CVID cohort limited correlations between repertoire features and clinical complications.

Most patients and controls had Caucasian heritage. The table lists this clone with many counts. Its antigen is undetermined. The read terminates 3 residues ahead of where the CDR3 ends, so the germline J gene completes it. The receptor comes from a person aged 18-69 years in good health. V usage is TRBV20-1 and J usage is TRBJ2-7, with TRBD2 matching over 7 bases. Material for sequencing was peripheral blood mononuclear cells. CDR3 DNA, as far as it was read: TGCAGTGCTCAGGGAGGGTTCTACGAG. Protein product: CSAQGGFYE. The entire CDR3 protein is CSAQGGFYEQYF.